This T cell receptor (beta chain) was retrieved from a study of T cell responses to AZD1222 COVID-19 vaccine. The CDR3 consists of 14 residues. Germline CDR1 MDHEN, CDR2 SYDVKM. V lost 6 bases and J lost 6; bases outside the gene matches: 6. Produced via immunoSEQ multiplex PCR; TCRdb's table is partial and in-frame only. The sample contains 100,000 to 150,000 clones, about 92% of which appear only once. About this clone itself: The antigen remains unidentified.

Regarding the study as a whole: Nearly half of spike-specific TCRs reportedly target unmutated variant regions. The span of vaccine-associated CD4 TCRs extended across spike, with dominance at 160-218 and 743-854. Two AZD1222 doses significantly raised spike-specific TCR breadth and depth over controls. Seropositive status at baseline applied to only a handful of AZD1222 recipients.

This TCR was recovered from an adult in good health. This rearrangement joins TRBV28 to TRBJ1-5; 9 nucleotides agree with TRBD1. The starting material was peripheral blood, obtained on day 0 of AZD1222 vaccination. CDR3 bases: TGTGCCAGCAGCGCCGGGACAGGGTTTCAGCCCCAGCATTTT. Its translation: CASSAGTGFQPQHF.